The source of this T cell receptor (beta chain) is a study of long-term antiretroviral therapy in people with HIV. At the level of the study: Specimens dating back about a decade before the 2015 immediate-ART recommendation are the oldest included. Study observations and caveats: ART adherence, viral resistance and therapy changes were not recorded. Compared with controls, HIV repertoires showed narrower CDR3 length ranges.

PBMC samples from each donor numbered at least one pre-ART and at least two post-ART. Details on this clone: Its antigen is unknown.

An immunoSEQ assay, version v3.0, was performed at survey level. The assay was immunoSEQ multiplex PCR, and TCRdb's table has in-frame clones only and misses some. Of 25,000 to 35,000 clones listed, about 96% are singletons. The germline V gene has CDR1 MGHRA and CDR2 YSYEKL. This CDR3 has 14 residues. The genes are TRBV4-1 and TRBJ2-5; D gene ambiguous. The closer fit of TRBJ2-7 to the DNA end suggests the J call may be wrong. This clonotype was sampled from a man under 40 with HIV. The sequences come from unsorted PBMCs, collected 5.3 years after starting antiretroviral therapy. CDR3 in amino acids: CASSQVTGTYEQYF. As DNA, the CDR3 is TGCGCCAGCAGCCAGGTTACGGGTACCTACGAGCAGTACTTC.